This TCR beta chain emerged from a study of blood T cells in healthy people across ages (dated by TCRdb to 2015 to 2017). In the study overall: In model experiments, template switching captured roughly one uniquely barcoded TCR beta cDNA molecule for every two T cells. Four age groups were formed from the donors: young (average around 15 years), middle-aged (around 41), aged (approximately 60) and long-lived (less than 85). The study analyzed two additional independent replicas of 1 million unique cDNA reads from the same blood draw for two donors, one aged 18 to 29 and one aged 80 or older. The study measured age-related changes in TCR beta repertoire diversity using deep sequencing normalized with unique cDNA molecular identifiers. To avoid experimental bias, donors of different ages were spread randomly across the sequencing lanes.

Remarks on this clonotype: This receptor's antigen is unknown. The record has no base qualities; no much larger clone is one base away.

The donors were some 39 Caucasian individuals from Russia, aged about 6 to 95 years, who were systemically healthy. Each donor gave 8 to 10 milliliters of peripheral blood, drawn into EDTA-treated Vacutainer tubes. Ficoll-Paque density-gradient centrifugation was used to isolate PBMCs, with at least 6.5 million per sample. Trizol reagent was used to extract total RNA from the PBMCs, yielding at least 5.5 micrograms per sample. The percentages of naive CD45RAhigh/CD27high T cells were determined by flow cytometry on a PBMC aliquot from every donor. According to the germline V gene, CDR1 reads KGHSH and CDR2 reads LQKENI. From the cysteine up to the phenylalanine, the CDR3 has a length of 17 residues. The read is trimmed to its CDR3 DNA, 51 bases read in frame from base 1. Clipping removes 1 base from V and 2 bases from J, with 9 as the unmatched junction base count. Libraries were constructed by 5' RACE. The run used an Illumina HiSeq 2500. A second PCR of about 6 to 12 cycles was run with a J-beta primer mix and a sample-barcoded 5' primer. Each TCR beta cDNA molecule received a unique molecular identifier from a template-switch 5' adaptor carrying 12 random nucleotides. At least 2.5 million CDR3-containing paired-end reads were obtained from each sample. First-strand cDNA synthesis was performed from all RNA using the Mint cDNA synthesis kit, with priming by a TRBC-specific oligonucleotide. All cDNA was treated with uracil-DNA glycosylase and then went through a first 18-cycle PCR with the universal primers M1SS and BC2_uni_R. The original methods were these. For normalization, 1 million high-quality reads, each with a distinct molecular identifier, were randomly selected from each sample. Reads sharing molecular identifiers were discarded rather than binned into consensus sequences. MiTCR, set to a Q25 quality threshold and the strictest error-elimination algorithm, was used for CDR3 identification, clonotype clustering and error correction. A nonparametric unseen species model using Euler transformation provided a lower-bound estimate of total TCR beta diversity. TCRdb itself trimmed the public reads at Q25 with fastp, ran MiXCR and retained productive beta chains. Each CDR3 protein gets just one entry, which takes the most common genes and DNA from the rows behind it. The authors' filters were not applied to this entry. This sample comprises hundreds of thousands of distinct CDR3 sequences, roughly 64% of them detected only once. Roughly 22% of the sample is taken by the ten largest.

Study-wide findings and limitations: Compared with the aged group, the long-lived group had more naive CD4+ T cells, fewer expanded clones and increased TCR diversity, suggesting age selection. Since profiling was done on bulk unsorted PBMCs, naive and antigen-experienced compartments could not be conclusively compared. Estimates of total diversity from one million sequenced T cells were regarded as lower bounds and underestimates. Because donor CMV infection status was unknown, age-related changes in expanded clonotypes were potentially confounded. Observed TCR beta diversity per million T cells fell roughly linearly with age, and a significant reduction was already apparent by age roughly 40. A strong correlation was found between observed TCR beta diversity and the percentage of naive T cells measured by flow cytometry.

Sequencing was carried out using blood. This clonotype originated in a man under 40 in good health. The receptor chain draws on TRBV18 and TRBJ2-3; TRBD1 matches 7 bases in the middle. The CDR3 region: CASSPLPSGQHTDTQYF. The bases are TGTGCCAGCTCACCACTTCCGTCGGGACAGCACACAGATACGCAGTATTTT. Here the CDR3 is joined to the reference TRBV18 and TRBJ2-3 genes, and the full variable domain is: NAGVMQNPRHLVRRRGQEARLRCSPMKGHSHVYWYRQLPEEGLKFMVYLQKENIIDESGMPKERFSAEFPKEGPSILRIQQVVRGDSAAYFCASSPLPSGQHTDTQYFGPGTRLTVL.